This entry describes one TCR beta chain. Its specificity is not known. This sample stems from a study of beta chain features in type 1 diabetes. Study findings and constraints: More deletions and fewer insertions at VDJ junctions were seen in type 1 diabetes patients.

The whole isolated RNA underwent reverse transcription, so sequencing captured expressed TCRB transcripts. TCRdb's table, derived via immunoSEQ multiplex PCR, lists solely in-frame clones and lacks some. The table lists roughly 310,000 clones, approximately 11% of them singletons. On average, the one heparinised blood draw given by each donor was roughly 100 mL. The authors sorted CD4+ naive, central memory, regulatory and stem cell-like memory cells via CD45RO/CCR7/CD25/CD127/CD95/CD27. The sample taken for sequencing was naive CD4+ T cells from blood. This clonotype was obtained from a woman in her twenties or thirties in good health.

CDR3 sequence reads: CASSFGGRTRTDTQYF. The CDR3 nucleotides read TGTGCCAGCAGCTTTGGGGGGAGGACGCGCACAGATACGCAGTATTTT. The rearrangement uses TRBV5-6 and TRBJ2-3, with D perhaps matching TRBD2 (6 bases). Trimming took 2 bases from V and 1 from J, leaving 14 bases between them. The CDR3 consists of 16 residues. Looked up from germline, CDR1 is SGHDT and CDR2 is YYEEEE.